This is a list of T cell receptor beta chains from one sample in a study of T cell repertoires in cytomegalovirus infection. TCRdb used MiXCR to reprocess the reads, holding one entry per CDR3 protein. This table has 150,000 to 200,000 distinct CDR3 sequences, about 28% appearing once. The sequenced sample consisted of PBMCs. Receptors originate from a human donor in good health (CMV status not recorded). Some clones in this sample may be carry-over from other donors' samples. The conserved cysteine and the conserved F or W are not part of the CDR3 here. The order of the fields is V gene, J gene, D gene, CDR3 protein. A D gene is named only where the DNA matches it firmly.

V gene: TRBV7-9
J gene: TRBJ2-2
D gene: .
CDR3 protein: ASSGKGRTGELF

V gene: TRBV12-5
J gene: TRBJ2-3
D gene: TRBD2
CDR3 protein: ASGLAGGYDTQY

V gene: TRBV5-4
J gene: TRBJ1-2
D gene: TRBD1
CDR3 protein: ASRPGTGHNGYT

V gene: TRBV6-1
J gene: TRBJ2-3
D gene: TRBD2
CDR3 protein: ASTPTSGSSTDTQY

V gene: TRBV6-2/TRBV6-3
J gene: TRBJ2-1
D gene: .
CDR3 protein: ASSLLAGGLSNEQF

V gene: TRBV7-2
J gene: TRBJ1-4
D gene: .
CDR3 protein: ASSYRAQSNEKLF

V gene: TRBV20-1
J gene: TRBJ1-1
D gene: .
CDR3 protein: SARDRGFTEAF

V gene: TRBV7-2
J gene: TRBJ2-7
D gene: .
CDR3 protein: ASSQGVGGNYEQY

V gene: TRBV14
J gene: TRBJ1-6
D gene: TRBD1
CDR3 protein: ASSPTGTGISPLH

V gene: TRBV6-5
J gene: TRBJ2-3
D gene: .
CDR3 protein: ASSRSTGYDTDTQY

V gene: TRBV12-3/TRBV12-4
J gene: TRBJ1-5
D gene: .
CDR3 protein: ASRRGGYDQPQH

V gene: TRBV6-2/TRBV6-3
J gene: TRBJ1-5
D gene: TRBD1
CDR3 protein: ASSFDFIPGQLSNQPQH

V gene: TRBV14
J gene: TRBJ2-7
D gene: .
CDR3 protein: ASSQNGGYEQY

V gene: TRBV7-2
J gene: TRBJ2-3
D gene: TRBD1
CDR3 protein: ASSWRGTGVADTQY

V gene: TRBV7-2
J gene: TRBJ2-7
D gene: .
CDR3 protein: ASSLGLAGRSSYEQY

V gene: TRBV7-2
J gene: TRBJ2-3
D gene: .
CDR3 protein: ASSLGLITDTQY

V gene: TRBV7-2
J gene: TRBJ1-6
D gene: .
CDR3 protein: ASSSLYAGDNSPLH

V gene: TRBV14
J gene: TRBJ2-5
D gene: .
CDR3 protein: ASSQGVEDGQY

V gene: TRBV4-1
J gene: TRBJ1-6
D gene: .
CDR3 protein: ASSQGAGFNSPLH

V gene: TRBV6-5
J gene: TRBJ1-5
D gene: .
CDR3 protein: ASSLTPGGNQPQH

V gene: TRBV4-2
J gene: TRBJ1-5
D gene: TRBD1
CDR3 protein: ASSQGGTGDQPQH

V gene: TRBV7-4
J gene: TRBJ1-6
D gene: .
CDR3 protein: ASSSDRFEWPSYNSPLH

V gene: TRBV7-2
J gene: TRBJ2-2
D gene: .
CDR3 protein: ASSTDSNTGELF

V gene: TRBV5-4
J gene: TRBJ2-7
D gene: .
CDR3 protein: ASSRIPGPNEQY

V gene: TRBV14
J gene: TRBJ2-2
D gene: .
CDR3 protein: ASSLDSRGAGELF

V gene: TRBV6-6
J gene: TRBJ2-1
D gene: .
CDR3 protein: VTAPGQTYNEQF

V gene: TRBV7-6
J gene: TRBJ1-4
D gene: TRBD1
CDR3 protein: ASSQTGGREKLF

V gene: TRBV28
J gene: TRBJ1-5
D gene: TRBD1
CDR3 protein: ATQGQGPHQPQH

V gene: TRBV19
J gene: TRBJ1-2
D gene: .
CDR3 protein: ASRVGPGDGYT

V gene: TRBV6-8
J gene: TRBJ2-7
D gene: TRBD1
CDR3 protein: ASSWDRGDYEQY

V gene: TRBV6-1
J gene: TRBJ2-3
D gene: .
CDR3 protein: ASSETEDTQY

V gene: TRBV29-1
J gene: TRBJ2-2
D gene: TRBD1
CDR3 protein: SVRQGWGSVELF

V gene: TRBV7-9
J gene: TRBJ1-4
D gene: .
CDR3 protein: ASSLGRGERLF

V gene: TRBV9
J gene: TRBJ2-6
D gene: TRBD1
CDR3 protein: ASSVHRDRTTSGANVLT

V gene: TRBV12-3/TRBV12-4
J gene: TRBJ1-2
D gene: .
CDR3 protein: ASSGHAGGYT

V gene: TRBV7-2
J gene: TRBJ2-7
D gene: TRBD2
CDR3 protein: ASSLVRVLGGSSYEQY

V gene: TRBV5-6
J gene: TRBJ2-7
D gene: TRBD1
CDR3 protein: ASSRGQGASYEQY

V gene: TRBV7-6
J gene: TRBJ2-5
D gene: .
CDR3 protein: ASSLKARETQY

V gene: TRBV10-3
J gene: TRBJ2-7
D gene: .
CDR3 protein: AISEWRTGDKEQY

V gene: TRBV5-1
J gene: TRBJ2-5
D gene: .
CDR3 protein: ASSRDPQPSQETQY

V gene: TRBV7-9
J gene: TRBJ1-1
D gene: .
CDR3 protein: ASSPKQGLNTEAF

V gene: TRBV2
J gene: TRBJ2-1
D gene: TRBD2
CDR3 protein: ASTGLAGAGEQF

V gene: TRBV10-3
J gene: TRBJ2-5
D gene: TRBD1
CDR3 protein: AISGTGETQY

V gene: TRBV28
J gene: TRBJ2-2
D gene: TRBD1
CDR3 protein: ASRTTSTGPPGTGELF

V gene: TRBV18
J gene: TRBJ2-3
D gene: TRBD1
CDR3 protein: ASSPRALRGLGTDTQY

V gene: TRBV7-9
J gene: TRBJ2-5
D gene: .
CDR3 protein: ASTSKGGQETQY

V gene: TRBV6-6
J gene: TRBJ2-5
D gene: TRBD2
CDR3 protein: ASSYLRGEETQY

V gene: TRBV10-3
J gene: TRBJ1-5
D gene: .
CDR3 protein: AISESERDQPQH

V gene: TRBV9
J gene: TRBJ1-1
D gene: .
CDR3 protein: ASSARGGSPFTEAF

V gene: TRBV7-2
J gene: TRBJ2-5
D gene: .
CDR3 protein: ASSAGLQETQY

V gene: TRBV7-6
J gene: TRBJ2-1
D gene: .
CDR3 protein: ASSLRSLVGYNEQF

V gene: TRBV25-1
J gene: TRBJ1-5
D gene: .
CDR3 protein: ASSESGVTSNQPQH

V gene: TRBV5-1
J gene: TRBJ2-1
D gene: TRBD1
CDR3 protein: ASSLGDRELDEQF

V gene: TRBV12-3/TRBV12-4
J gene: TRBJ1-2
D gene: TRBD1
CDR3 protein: ASSFDPPGGGYGYT

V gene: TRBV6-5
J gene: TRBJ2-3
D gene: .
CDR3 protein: ASRGNTQY

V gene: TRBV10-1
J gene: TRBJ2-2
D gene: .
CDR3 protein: ASSEALTGELF

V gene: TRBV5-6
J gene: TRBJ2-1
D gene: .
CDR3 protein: ASSSGTDYNEQF

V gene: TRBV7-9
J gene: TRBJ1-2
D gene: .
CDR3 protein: ASSRDLQYGYT

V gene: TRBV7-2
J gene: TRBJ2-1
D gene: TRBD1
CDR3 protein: ASSPTGGSSYNEQF